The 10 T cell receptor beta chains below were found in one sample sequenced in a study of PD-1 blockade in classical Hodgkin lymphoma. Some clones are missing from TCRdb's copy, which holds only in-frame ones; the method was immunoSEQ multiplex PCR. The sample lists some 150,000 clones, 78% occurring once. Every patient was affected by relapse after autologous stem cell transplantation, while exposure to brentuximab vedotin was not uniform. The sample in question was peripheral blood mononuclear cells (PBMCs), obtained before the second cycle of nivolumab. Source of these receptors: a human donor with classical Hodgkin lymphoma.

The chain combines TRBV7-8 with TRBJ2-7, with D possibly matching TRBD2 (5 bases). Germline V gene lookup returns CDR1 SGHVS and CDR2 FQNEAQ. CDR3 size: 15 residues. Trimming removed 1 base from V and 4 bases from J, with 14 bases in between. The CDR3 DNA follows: TGTGCCAGCAGCTTAGAGGCGGCTCGAGGGTACGAGCAGTACTTC. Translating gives CASSLEAARGYEQYF.

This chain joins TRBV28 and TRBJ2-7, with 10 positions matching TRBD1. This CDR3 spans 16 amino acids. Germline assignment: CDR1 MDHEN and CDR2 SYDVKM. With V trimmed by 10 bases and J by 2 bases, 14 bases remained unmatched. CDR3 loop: CATVEGTGVGTYEQYF. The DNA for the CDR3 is TGTGCCACGGTGGAGGGGACAGGGGTCGGTACCTACGAGCAGTACTTC. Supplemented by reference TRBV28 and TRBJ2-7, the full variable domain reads DVKVTQSSRYLVKRTGEKVFLECVQDMDHENMFWYRQDPGLGLRLIYFSYDVKMKEKGDIPEGYSVSREKKERFSLILESASTNQTSMYLCATVEGTGVGTYEQYFGPGTRLTVT.

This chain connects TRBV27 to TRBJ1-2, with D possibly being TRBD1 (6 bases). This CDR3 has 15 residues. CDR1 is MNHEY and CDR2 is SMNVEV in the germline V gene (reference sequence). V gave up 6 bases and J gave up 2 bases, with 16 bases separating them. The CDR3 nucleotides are TGTGCCAGCAGCCAAGGGGGACCACTCAACTATGGCTACACCTTC. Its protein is CASSQGGPLNYGYTF.

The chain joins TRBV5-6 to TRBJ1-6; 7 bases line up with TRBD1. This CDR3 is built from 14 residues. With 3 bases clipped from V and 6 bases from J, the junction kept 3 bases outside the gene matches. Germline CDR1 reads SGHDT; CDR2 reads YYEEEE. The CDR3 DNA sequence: TGTGCCAGCAGCTCGGACAGGTCTAATTCACCCCTCCACTTT. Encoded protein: CASSSDRSNSPLHF. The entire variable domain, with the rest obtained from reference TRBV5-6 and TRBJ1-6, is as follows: DAGVTQSPTHLIKTRGQQVTLRCSPKSGHDTVSWYQQALGQGPQFIFQYYEEEERQRGNFPDRFSGHQFPNYSSELNVNALLLGDSALYLCASSSDRSNSPLHFGNGTRLTVT.

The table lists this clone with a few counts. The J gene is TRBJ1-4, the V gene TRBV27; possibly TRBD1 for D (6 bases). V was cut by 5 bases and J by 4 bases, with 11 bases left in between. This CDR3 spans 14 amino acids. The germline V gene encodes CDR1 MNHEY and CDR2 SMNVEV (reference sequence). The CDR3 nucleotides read TGTGCCAGCAGTCTGGCAGGGGTTAATGAAAAACTGTTTTTT. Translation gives CASSLAGVNEKLFF. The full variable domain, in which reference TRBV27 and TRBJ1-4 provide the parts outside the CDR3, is EAQVTQNPRYLITVTGKKLTVTCSQNMNHEYMSWYRQDPGLGLRQIYYSMNVEVTDKGDVPEGYKVSRKEKRNFPLILESPSPNQTSLYFCASSLAGVNEKLFFGSGTQLSVL.

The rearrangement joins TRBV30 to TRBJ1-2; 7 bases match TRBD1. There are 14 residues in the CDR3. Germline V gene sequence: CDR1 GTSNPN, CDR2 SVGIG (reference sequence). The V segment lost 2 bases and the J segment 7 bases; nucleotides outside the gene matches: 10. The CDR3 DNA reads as TGTGCCTGGAGTCTAAGAGACAGGGAGGCTGGCTACACCTTC. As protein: CAWSLRDREAGYTF.

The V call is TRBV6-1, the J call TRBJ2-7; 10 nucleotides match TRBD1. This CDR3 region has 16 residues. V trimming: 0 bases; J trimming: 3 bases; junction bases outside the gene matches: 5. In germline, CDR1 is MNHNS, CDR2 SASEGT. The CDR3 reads CASSEAPRDRGYEQYF. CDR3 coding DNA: TGTGCCAGCAGTGAAGCGCCCCGGGACAGGGGCTACGAGCAGTACTTC.

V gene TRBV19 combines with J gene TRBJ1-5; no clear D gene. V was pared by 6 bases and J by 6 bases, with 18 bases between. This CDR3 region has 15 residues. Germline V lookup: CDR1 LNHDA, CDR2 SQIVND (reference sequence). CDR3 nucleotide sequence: TGTGCCAGTAGATTCCGGAGAGAGGGTGGTCAGCCCCAGCATTTT. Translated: CASRFRREGGQPQHF.

The CDR3 nucleotides are TGTGCCAGCAGCGAGGAACCCCGGGACAGGGGAAGGGATGGCTACACCTTC. The encoded protein is CASSEEPRDRGRDGYTF. The V and J genes are TRBV9 and TRBJ1-2, with 10 bases identical to TRBD1. The trim removed 3 bases at V and 6 bases at J, leaving 14 bases unmatched. CDR1 and CDR2 (germline): SGDLS, YYNGEE. The CDR3 has 17 residues.

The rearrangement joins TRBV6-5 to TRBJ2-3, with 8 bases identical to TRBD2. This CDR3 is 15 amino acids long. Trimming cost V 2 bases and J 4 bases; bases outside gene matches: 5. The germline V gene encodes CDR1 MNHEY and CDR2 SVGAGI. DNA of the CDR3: TGTGCCAGCAGTTACGGAGCGGGAGTCCCAGATACGCAGTATTTT. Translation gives CASSYGAGVPDTQYF.